A single T cell receptor beta chain is shown here with its context. Its cognate antigen is unknown. PCR used 60 Vbeta primers and 13 Jbeta primers. Clones were read by immunoSEQ multiplex PCR, and TCRdb kept only the in-frame ones, dropping some. The table records 100,000 to 150,000 clones, about 80% of them present only once. The source of the sample is a study of cytomegalovirus exposure and HLA in healthy donors. General study findings and limits: Links to common viral pathogens appeared, in a later analysis, for several of the most significant clusters.

The CDR3 has 14 residues. Germline V gene data show CDR1 as MNHEY and CDR2 as SVGAGI. The ends were cut back, 8 bases at V and 2 bases at J, with 16 bases in the middle. This clonotype originated in a man under 40 in good health and CMV-seropositive. The J gene is TRBJ2-7, the V gene TRBV6-5; D gene ambiguous. Input material: PBMCs. CDR3 sequence: CASSRPLGPYEQYF. CDR3 nucleotide sequence: TGTGCCAGCTCCCGGCCGTTGGGCCCCTACGAGCAGTACTTC.